This T cell receptor beta chain came from a study of T cells in Graves' hyperthyroidism and ophthalmopathy. This clonotype was seen repeatedly, ten times or more. TCR beta CDR3 sequences were amplified from RNA transcripts. First-round RT-PCR of the TCR CDR3 relied on the HTBI primer set. TCRdb passed the multiplex PCR reads through MiXCR, listing each CDR3 protein once. The repertoire consists of nearly 750,000 distinct CDR3 sequences, with about a third occurring once and the leading ten covering less than 40%. Absence of ophthalmopathy progression within 18 months defined stable Graves' hyperthyroidism. Material for sequencing was blood. This sequence was found in a woman aged 40 to 49 with Graves' hyperthyroidism.

CDR3 sequence reads: CAISGGTGDPYEQYF. The DNA of the CDR3 is TGTGCCATCAGTGGGGGGACAGGGGATCCATACGAGCAGTACTTC. The V and J genes are TRBV10-3 and TRBJ2-7; TRBD1 matches 10 bases. From germline, CDR1 is ENHRY and CDR2 SYGVKD. The CDR3 contains 15 residues. V lost 4 bases, J lost 4 bases, and 7 bases stayed unmatched.